A selection of T cell receptor beta chains follows, all from one sample in a study of blood T cells in healthy people across ages. TCRdb re-derived calls from the 5' RACE reads in MiXCR, one entry per CDR3 protein. The sample holds about 730,000 distinct CDR3 sequences, approximately 43% seen once. Sequenced: blood. The receptors stem from a woman in her sixties in good health. Both conserved end residues are part of each CDR3. The D gene is left open where the match is weak. A row's size may be missing; if present it is once, few, many or a size class.

TRBJ2-1	TRBV6-5	few	TRBD2	CASSSQGLAGSNEQFF	TGTGCCAGCAGTTCCCAAGGGCTAGCGGGATCGAATGAGCAGTTCTTC
TRBJ2-1	TRBV7-2	-	-	CASSLVLGSDNEQFF	TGTGCCAGCAGCTTAGTTCTAGGTTCGGACAATGAGCAGTTCTTC
TRBJ1-5	TRBV12-3/TRBV12-4	once	-	CASSPQVLGNQPQHF	TGTGCCAGCAGCCCTCAGGTGTTGGGCAATCAGCCCCAGCATTTT
TRBJ2-1	TRBV25-1	-	-	CASSGGRPNEQFF	TGTGCCAGCAGTGGGGGCAGGCCAAATGAGCAGTTCTTC
TRBJ2-7	TRBV12-3/TRBV12-4	once	TRBD2	CASSRPRTSGGGKYF	TGTGCCAGCAGTCGGCCCCGGACTAGCGGGGGGGGAAAGTACTTC
TRBJ1-4	TRBV28	-	-	CASSSSAGTGEEKLFF	TGTGCCAGCAGCTCGTCTGCGGGGACGGGAGAAGAAAAACTGTTTTTT
TRBJ2-1	TRBV25-1	-	-	CASSGFLGSETQFF	TGTGCCAGCAGTGGGTTCCTCGGGTCGGAGACCCAGTTCTTC
TRBJ2-5	TRBV7-6	once	-	CASSLKIAGRKETQYF	TGTGCCAGCAGCTTAAAAATCGCGGGGCGCAAAGAGACCCAGTACTTC
TRBJ2-1	TRBV7-9	-	TRBD1	CASSGGQGDEQFF	TGTGCCAGCAGCGGGGGACAGGGAGATGAGCAGTTCTTC
TRBJ1-1	TRBV7-3	-	-	CASSPGGIADTEAFF	TGTGCCAGCAGCCCCGGGGGTATCGCAGACACTGAAGCTTTCTTT
TRBJ2-1	TRBV3-1	few	-	CASSQVAYNEQFF	TGTGCCAGCAGCCAAGTGGCCTACAATGAGCAGTTCTTC
TRBJ1-2	TRBV4-1	-	TRBD1	CASSQGDSYYGYTF	TGCGCCAGCAGCCAAGGGGACAGTTACTATGGCTACACCTTC
TRBJ2-3	TRBV4-1	-	-	CASSQRELTDTQYF	TGCGCCAGCAGCCAAAGGGAGTTGACAGATACGCAGTATTTT
TRBJ2-1	TRBV3-1	-	TRBD2	CASSLYGTTGNEQFF	TGTGCCAGCAGCCTTTACGGGACTACCGGAAATGAGCAGTTCTTC
TRBJ1-2	TRBV7-9	many	TRBD1	CASSPRTGTNYGYTF	TGTGCCAGCAGTCCGCGGACAGGTACTAACTATGGCTACACCTTC
TRBJ2-3	TRBV29-1	many	TRBD2	CSAQRETHTDTQYF	TGCAGCGCCCAGCGGGAGACGCACACAGATACGCAGTATTTT
TRBJ1-5	TRBV12-3/TRBV12-4	few	TRBD1	CASRLGQGGNQPQHF	TGTGCCAGCAGGTTGGGACAGGGCGGCAATCAGCCCCAGCATTTT
TRBJ1-2	TRBV20-1	-	-	CSARDSVRLNYGYTF	TGCAGTGCTAGAGATTCGGTCAGACTAAACTATGGCTACACCTTC
TRBJ2-5	TRBV2	-	-	CASSQTGSETQYF	TGTGCCAGCAGTCAGACAGGTAGCGAGACCCAGTACTTC
TRBJ2-7	TRBV7-2	-	TRBD2	CASSPARWGGGDEQYF	TGTGCCAGCAGCCCGGCTAGGTGGGGGGGTGGGGACGAGCAGTACTTC
TRBJ2-1	TRBV5-1	few	TRBD2	CASSLSGLAGGGEQFF	TGCGCCAGCAGCTTGTCCGGACTAGCGGGAGGAGGTGAGCAGTTCTTC
TRBJ2-7	TRBV20-1	-	-	CSPKLRVTSYEQYF	TGCAGCCCGAAACTCAGGGTCACATCCTACGAGCAGTACTTC
TRBJ2-5	TRBV7-2	-	-	CASSLGGSFGMAQYF	TGTGCCAGCAGCTTAGGTGGTAGTTTCGGAATGGCCCAGTACTTC
TRBJ2-6	TRBV4-2	many	-	CASSQDGSGANVLTF	TGTGCCAGCAGCCAAGACGGGTCTGGGGCCAACGTCCTGACTTTC
TRBJ1-2	TRBV27	few	-	CASSLAWQDDGYTF	TGTGCCAGCAGTTTAGCCTGGCAGGATGATGGCTACACCTTC
TRBJ2-7	TRBV7-3	-	-	CASSLRAYNEQYF	TGTGCCAGCAGCTTAAGGGCTTACAATGAGCAGTACTTC